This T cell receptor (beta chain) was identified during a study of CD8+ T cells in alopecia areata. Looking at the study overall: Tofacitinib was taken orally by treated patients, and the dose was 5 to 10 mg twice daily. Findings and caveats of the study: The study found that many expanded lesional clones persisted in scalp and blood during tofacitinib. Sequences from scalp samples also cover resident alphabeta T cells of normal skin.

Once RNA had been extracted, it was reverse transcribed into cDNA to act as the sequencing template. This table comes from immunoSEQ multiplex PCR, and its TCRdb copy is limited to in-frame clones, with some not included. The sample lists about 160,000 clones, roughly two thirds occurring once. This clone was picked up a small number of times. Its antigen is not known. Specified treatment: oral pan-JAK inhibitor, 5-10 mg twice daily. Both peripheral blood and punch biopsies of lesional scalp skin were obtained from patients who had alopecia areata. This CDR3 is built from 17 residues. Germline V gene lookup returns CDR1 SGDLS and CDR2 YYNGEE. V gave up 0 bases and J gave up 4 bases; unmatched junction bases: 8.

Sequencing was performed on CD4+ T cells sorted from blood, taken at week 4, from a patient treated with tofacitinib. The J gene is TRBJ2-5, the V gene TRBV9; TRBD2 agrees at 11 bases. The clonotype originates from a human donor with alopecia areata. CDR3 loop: CASSVDGSGGALETQYF. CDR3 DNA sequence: TGTGCCAGCAGCGTAGACGGTAGCGGGGGGGCCTTAGAGACCCAGTACTTC.